Following are 24 T cell receptor beta chains from one sample sequenced in a study of control samples from healthy donors and cancer patients (dated by TCRdb to about 2020). Libraries were prepared through the immunoSEQ multiplex PCR assay. The immuneACCESS repertoire file appears here via TCRdb, limited to in-frame rearrangements. These files lack a portion of the clones; in checked studies, under half of the deficit traces to unresolved V genes, and the cause of the others is not known. The table for this sample lists 160,000 or so clones; 90% to 95% of them were counted only once. The ten largest clonotypes hold 8.5% of the sample. Sequencing input: blood. These receptors were obtained from a woman aged 40 to 50 in good health.

The V and J genes are TRBV20-1 and TRBJ2-2; 11 nucleotides agree with TRBD2. This CDR3 region has 14 residues. In germline, CDR1 is DFQATT, CDR2 SNEGSKA (reference sequence). The ends lost 3 bases at V and 5 bases at J; junction bases unmatched: 2. CDR3 sequence (DNA): TGCAGTGCTAGTAGCGGGGGGGTTACCGGGGAGCTGTTTTTT. Translating gives CSASSGGVTGELFF.

The chain combines TRBV27 with TRBJ2-5; the D gene is possibly TRBD2 (7 bases). V lost 6 bases, J lost 4 bases, and 12 bases lay in between. This CDR3 region has 13 residues. Germline CDR1 is MNHEY and CDR2 is SMNVEV (reference sequence). CDR3 coding DNA: TGTGCCAGCAGCCCGAGGGGGGGAGAGACCCAGTACTTC. The encoded protein is CASSPRGGETQYF.

This rearrangement joins TRBV6-5 to TRBJ1-3, with D perhaps matching TRBD1 (6 bases). V shed 5 bases and J shed 0 bases, with 8 bases lying between them. Germline V lookup: CDR1 MNHEY, CDR2 SVGAGI. CDR3 size: 14 residues. The CDR3 DNA reads as TGTGCCAGCAGTCGAGGGGGCTCTGGAAACACCATATATTTT. Translating gives CASSRGGSGNTIYF.

The rearrangement uses TRBV7-9 and TRBJ1-1; 7 nucleotides agree with TRBD1. V shed 6 bases, J shed 3 bases, and the junction held 4 bases outside the gene matches. The CDR3 consists of 13 residues. Germline CDR1 SEHNR, CDR2 FQNEAQ (reference sequence). The CDR3 region has the DNA TGTGCCAGCAGAATTAGGGGGCACACTGAAGCTTTCTTT. Protein sequence: CASRIRGHTEAFF.

The rearrangement links TRBV19 to TRBJ2-4; TRBD1 matches at 11 bases. V dropped 2 bases and J dropped 0; count of bases not matched to a gene: 12. Germline CDR1 and CDR2: LNHDA and SQIVND (reference sequence). This CDR3 has 20 amino acids. The CDR3 DNA sequence: TGTGCCAGTAGTATAAGGACAGGGGGCTCGGGGAAGCTAGCCAAAAACATTCAGTACTTC. Residues: CASSIRTGGSGKLAKNIQYF.

V gene TRBV6-1 combines with J gene TRBJ1-6; a weak D match, TRBD1 (6 bases). Germline V gene data show CDR1 as MNHNS and CDR2 as SASEGT. The CDR3 sequence is 15 residues long. Trimming removed 0 bases at V and 7 bases at J, with 10 bases between. The CDR3 coding sequence is TGTGCCAGCAGTGAAGCTCGGCAGGGGAATTCACCCCTCCACTTT. Translating gives CASSEARQGNSPLHF.

This sequence joins TRBV2 and TRBJ1-1, with TRBD1 as a possible D gene (5 bases). Germline V gene lookup returns CDR1 SNHLY and CDR2 FYNNEI. Trimming took 3 bases from V and 5 from J, leaving 16 bases between them. This CDR3 has 15 amino acids. The CDR3 DNA is TGTGCCAGCAGTGAGGGGTTCGTCGGGGGGACTGAAGCTTTCTTT. Encoded protein: CASSEGFVGGTEAFF.

The chain has TRBV7-2 and TRBJ2-7, with D maybe TRBD2 (6 bases). Per germline, CDR1 SGHTA and CDR2 FQGNSA. V lost 3 bases to trimming and J lost 5 bases, with 14 bases between them. This CDR3 comprises 14 residues. The CDR3 bases are TGTGCCAGCAGCTTTGGCGGGACCGGGAACGAGCAGTACTTC. It codes for CASSFGGTGNEQYF.

The V call is TRBV25-1, the J call TRBJ2-7, with no clear D. With 3 bases removed from V and 5 bases from J, the gap between germline ends came to 11 bases. The length of the CDR3 is 13 residues. In germline, CDR1 is MGHDK, CDR2 SYGVNS. The CDR3 spells CASSDVLVHEQYF. DNA of the CDR3: TGTGCCAGCAGTGACGTCTTGGTTCACGAGCAGTACTTC.

J is TRBJ2-7 and V is TRBV4-3; D gene uncertain. Germline V lookup: CDR1 LGHNA, CDR2 YSLEER. CDR3 size: 14 residues. Trimming shortened V by 11 bases and J by 1 base, and 18 bases separated the two germline ends. For the CDR3, the DNA is TGCGCCCCGCGGTGGGTGATAGAGTCCTACGAGCAGTACTTC. This sequence encodes CAPRWVIESYEQYF.

The chain couples TRBV29-1 to TRBJ1-2; 9 bases fit TRBD1. This CDR3 has 12 residues. V shed 6 bases, J shed 6 bases, and the junction held 5 bases outside the gene matches. The germline V gene has CDR1 SQVTM and CDR2 ANQGSEA. CDR3 loop: CSVGRDRDGYTF. The CDR3 DNA reads as TGCAGCGTGGGCCGGGACAGGGATGGCTACACCTTC. The full variable domain, its missing parts supplied by reference TRBV29-1 and TRBJ1-2, is SAVISQKPSRDICQRGTSLTIQCQVDSQVTMMFWYRQQPGQSLTLIATANQGSEATYESGFVIDKFPISRPNLTFSTLTVSNMSPEDSSIYLCSVGRDRDGYTFGSGTRLTVV.

The J gene is TRBJ1-3, the V gene TRBV5-1; 7 nucleotides align to TRBD1. The CDR3 sequence is 17 residues long. Trimming removed 4 bases from V and 0 bases from J; junction bases left unmatched: 10. Germline CDR1 and CDR2: SGHRS and YFSETQ. CDR3 DNA: TGCGCCAGCAGCGCCTCCGGGACAGTCGGCTCTGGAAACACCATATATTTT. It encodes CASSASGTVGSGNTIYF.

The chain recombines TRBV27 with TRBJ1-1, with no clear D. Germline CDR1 is MNHEY and CDR2 is SMNVEV (reference sequence). V lost 2 bases and J 7 bases, leaving 5 bases between the germline ends. The CDR3 covers 11 residues. CDR3 in amino acids: CASSLRGEAFF. CDR3 nucleotide sequence: TGTGCCAGCAGTTTAAGAGGTGAAGCTTTCTTT.

The rearrangement links TRBV5-4 to TRBJ2-3; 9 nucleotides agree with TRBD2. Looked up from germline, CDR1 is SGHNT and CDR2 is YYREEE (reference sequence). The V segment lost 4 bases and the J segment 4 bases; nucleotides outside the gene matches: 7. The CDR3 totals 15 residues. Here the CDR3 reads CASSPGGRAPDTQYF. The CDR3 DNA follows: TGTGCCAGCAGCCCAGGCGGGAGGGCCCCAGATACGCAGTATTTT.

The CDR3 DNA reads TGTGCCAGCAGCCAAGACCAGGGGGTTTTCAACGAGCAGTACTTC. Protein sequence: CASSQDQGVFNEQYF. This chain links TRBV4-2 with TRBJ2-7, with 7 bases aligning to TRBD1. Trimming at V came to 0 bases and at J to 5 bases, leaving 7 bases not matched to a gene. The CDR3 runs to 15 residues. The germline V gene has CDR1 LGHNA and CDR2 YNFKEQ.

The chain links TRBV5-1 to TRBJ2-3, with no clear D. The CDR3 covers 15 residues. Trimming cost V 0 bases and J 2 bases, with 10 bases left between them. From germline, CDR1 is SGHRS and CDR2 YFSETQ. The CDR3 spells CASSLGRTITDTQYF. The CDR3, as DNA: TGCGCCAGCAGCTTGGGACGGACGATCACAGATACGCAGTATTTT.

This rearrangement joins TRBV7-2 to TRBJ1-2; D may be TRBD1 (5 bases). This CDR3 is 15 amino acids long. The germline CDR1 and CDR2 sequences are SGHTA and FQGNSA. V lost 2 bases and J 3 bases, leaving 13 bases between the germline ends. Here the CDR3 reads CASSLLLGGDYGYTF. The CDR3 DNA reads TGTGCCAGCAGCTTACTGTTGGGAGGGGACTATGGCTACACCTTC. The full variable domain, its missing parts supplied by reference TRBV7-2 and TRBJ1-2, is GAGVSQSPSNKVTEKGKDVELRCDPISGHTALYWYRQSLGQGLEFLIYFQGNSAPDKSGLPSDRFSAERTGGSVSTLTIQRTQQEDSAVYLCASSLLLGGDYGYTFGSGTRLTVV.

The V and J genes are TRBV19 and TRBJ1-5; 7 bases align to TRBD1. Germline V gene data show CDR1 as LNHDA and CDR2 as SQIVND (reference sequence). J lost 4 bases, V lost 7 bases, and 4 bases had no gene match. The CDR3 has 13 residues. The CDR3: CASTGDRNQPQHF. In DNA, the CDR3 is TGTGCCAGTACGGGGGACAGAAATCAGCCCCAGCATTTT. Using reference TRBV19 and TRBJ1-5 for the parts outside the CDR3, the full variable domain is DGGITQSPKYLFRKEGQNVTLSCEQNLNHDAMYWYRQDPGQGLRLIYYSQIVNDFQKGDIAEGYSVSREKKESFPLTVTSAQKNPTAFYLCASTGDRNQPQHFGDGTRLSIL.

The gene calls are TRBV7-6 and TRBJ2-7; D remains ambiguous. There are 14 residues in the CDR3. V was shortened by 5 bases and J by 4 bases, with 15 bases between the two germline ends. Germline V lookup: CDR1 SGHVS, CDR2 FNYEAQ. DNA for the CDR3: TGTGCCAGCAGCCTCCGACAATTCAGTTACGAGCAGTACTTC. Residues: CASSLRQFSYEQYF.

The chain is built from TRBV12-5 and TRBJ1-1, with no clear D. CDR1 and CDR2 from the germline V gene are LGHNT and FRNRAP. The CDR3 totals 10 residues. Between the trimmed V and J ends, which lost 7 bases and 7 bases, there was a span of 7 bases. The CDR3 nucleotides are TGTGCTAGTGCTTACAGTGAAGCTTTCTTT. Residues: CASAYSEAFF.

This clone was seen just once. This chain links TRBV2 with TRBJ1-1, with 8 nucleotides matching TRBD1. V was pared by 4 bases and J by 4 bases, with 11 bases of the junction left unmatched. Germline V lookup: CDR1 SNHLY, CDR2 FYNNEI. There are 16 residues in the CDR3. CDR3 sequence: CASSVRQGALGTEAFF. CDR3 in DNA: TGTGCCAGCAGTGTACGTCAGGGGGCGCTTGGCACTGAAGCTTTCTTT. Variable domain in full (rest from reference TRBV2 and TRBJ1-1): EPEVTQTPSHQVTQMGQEVILRCVPISNHLYFYWYRQILGQKVEFLVSFYNNEISEKSEIFDDQFSVERPDGSNFTLKIRSTKLEDSAMYFCASSVRQGALGTEAFFGQGTRLTVV.

The chain is built from TRBV19 and TRBJ2-3, with 7 bases identical to TRBD1. This CDR3 comprises 17 residues. Germline V lookup: CDR1 LNHDA, CDR2 SQIVND (reference sequence). With 5 bases clipped from V and 8 bases from J, the junction kept 19 bases outside the gene matches. This chain's CDR3 is CASSPATGTAFFGTQYF. CDR3 DNA sequence: TGTGCCAGTAGTCCCGCTACCGGGACAGCCTTTTTTGGTACGCAGTATTTT.

This sequence joins TRBV19 and TRBJ1-2, with a tentative D call TRBD1 (5 bases). V lost 5 bases to trimming and J lost 2 bases, with 9 bases between them. The V gene's germline CDR1 is LNHDA and CDR2 SQIVND (reference sequence). The CDR3 has 13 amino acids. The CDR3 sequence: CASSARANYGYTF. Written as DNA, the CDR3 is TGTGCCAGTAGTGCCAGGGCCAACTATGGCTACACCTTC.

This sequence joins TRBV29-1 and TRBJ2-3; TRBD1 agrees at 7 bases. The germline gives CDR1 SQVTM, CDR2 ANQGSEA. The CDR3 runs to 17 residues. With 0 bases clipped from V and 3 bases from J, the junction kept 12 bases outside the gene matches. For the CDR3, the DNA is TGCAGCGTTGAAGAAGTTAGGGGGCGCTTCCCTACAGATACGCAGTATTTT. Amino acids: CSVEEVRGRFPTDTQYF.